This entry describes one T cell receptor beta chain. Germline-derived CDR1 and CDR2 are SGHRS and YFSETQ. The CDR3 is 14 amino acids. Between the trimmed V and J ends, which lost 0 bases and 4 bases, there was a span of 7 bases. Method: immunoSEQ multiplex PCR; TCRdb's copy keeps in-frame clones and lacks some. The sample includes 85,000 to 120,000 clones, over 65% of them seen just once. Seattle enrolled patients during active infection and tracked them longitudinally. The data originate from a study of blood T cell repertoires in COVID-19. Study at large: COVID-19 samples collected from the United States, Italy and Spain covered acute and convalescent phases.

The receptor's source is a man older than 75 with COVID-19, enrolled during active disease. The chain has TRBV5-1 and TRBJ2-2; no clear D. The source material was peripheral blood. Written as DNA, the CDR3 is TGCGCCAGCAGCTTGGGAGTCTCCACCGGGGAGCTGTTTTTT. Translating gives CASSLGVSTGELFF.